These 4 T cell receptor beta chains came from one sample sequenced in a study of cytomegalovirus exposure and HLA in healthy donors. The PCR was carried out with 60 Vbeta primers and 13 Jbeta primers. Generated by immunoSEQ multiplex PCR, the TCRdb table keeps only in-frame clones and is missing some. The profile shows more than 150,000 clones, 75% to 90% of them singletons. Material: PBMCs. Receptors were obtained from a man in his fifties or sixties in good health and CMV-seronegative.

CDR3 sequence: CASSHGRAPGELFF. DNA for the CDR3: TGCGCCAGCAGCCATGGCAGGGCTCCCGGGGAGCTGTTTTTT. J is TRBJ2-2 and V is TRBV4-1, with a weak D call TRBD1 (5 bases). Deletions cut 3 bases from V and 6 bases from J, with 11 bases between. Per the germline V gene, CDR1 is MGHRA and CDR2 is YSYEKL. The CDR3 runs 14 residues.

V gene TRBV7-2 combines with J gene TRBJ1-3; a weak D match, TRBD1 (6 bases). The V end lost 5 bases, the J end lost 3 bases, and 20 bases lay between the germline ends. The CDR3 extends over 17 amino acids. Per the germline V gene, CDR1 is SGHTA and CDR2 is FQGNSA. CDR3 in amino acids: CASSGRTGIRGGNTIYF. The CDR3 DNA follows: TGTGCCAGCAGCGGACGTACAGGGATTCGTGGTGGAAACACCATATATTTT.

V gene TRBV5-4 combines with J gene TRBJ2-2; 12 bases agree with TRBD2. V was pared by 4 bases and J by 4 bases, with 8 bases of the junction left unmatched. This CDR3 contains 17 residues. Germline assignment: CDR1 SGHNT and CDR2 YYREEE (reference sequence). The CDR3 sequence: CASSPRLAGARTGELFF. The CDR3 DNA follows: TGTGCCAGCAGCCCCCGACTAGCGGGGGCCCGCACCGGGGAGCTGTTTTTT. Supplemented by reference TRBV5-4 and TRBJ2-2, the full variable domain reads ETGVTQSPTHLIKTRGQQVTLRCSSQSGHNTVSWYQQALGQGPQFIFQYYREEENGRGNFPPRFSGLQFPNYSSELNVNALELDDSALYLCASSPRLAGARTGELFFGEGSRLTVL.

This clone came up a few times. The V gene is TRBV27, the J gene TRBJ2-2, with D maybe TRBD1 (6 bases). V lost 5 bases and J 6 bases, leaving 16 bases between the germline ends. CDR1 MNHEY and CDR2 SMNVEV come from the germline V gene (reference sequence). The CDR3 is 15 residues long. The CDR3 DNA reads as TGTGCCAGCAGTCCCACTATCAGGGGCCCCGGGGAGCTGTTTTTT. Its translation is CASSPTIRGPGELFF.